A selection of T cell receptor beta chains follows, all from one sample in a study of T-cell memory formation after mild COVID-19. From the 5' RACE reads, TCRdb called clonotypes with MiXCR, one entry per CDR3 protein. The data show fewer than 600,000 distinct CDR3 sequences, roughly a fifth seen once. Sequenced: PBMCs or a T cell subset sorted from them (not recorded which). The receptors were gathered from an adult woman who had mild COVID-19 (a few samples of this study predate the infection). Cell type and time point are not known. The CDR3 runs from the conserved cysteine through the conserved F or W. Each record gives: V gene, D gene, J gene, clone size, CDR3 protein, CDR3 DNA. D genes are given only for firm matches. Size tells how often a clone was seen (once, few, many) or the class of an expanded clone, and some rows leave it out.

TRBV7-9,TRBD2,TRBJ2-3,NA,CASIGTSGLDTQYF,TGTGCCAGCATCGGGACTAGCGGGCTAGATACGCAGTATTTT
TRBV9,TRBD2,TRBJ2-1,few,CASSVEDSGGAHEQFF,TGTGCCAGCAGCGTAGAGGATAGCGGGGGGGCGCATGAGCAGTTCTTC
TRBV5-1,NA,TRBJ1-2,once,CASSLAQGEGYTF,TGCGCCAGCAGCTTGGCGCAGGGCGAAGGCTACACCTTC
TRBV6-5,TRBD1,TRBJ2-7,NA,CASSRTGFFDEQYF,TGTGCCAGCAGTCGGACAGGGTTTTTCGACGAGCAGTACTTC
TRBV6-2/TRBV6-3,NA,TRBJ2-2,NA,CASSYPTGNTGELFF,TGTGCCAGCAGTTACCCCACAGGGAACACCGGGGAGCTGTTTTTT
TRBV30,NA,TRBJ1-5,NA,CAWDSTEGQPQHF,TGTGCCTGGGACAGCACAGAGGGACAGCCCCAGCATTTT
TRBV30,NA,TRBJ2-4,few,CACSGAAKNIQYF,TGTGCCTGTTCCGGGGCGGCCAAAAACATTCAGTACTTC
TRBV2,NA,TRBJ1-1,NA,CASTPDATNTEAFF,TGTGCCAGCACCCCGGACGCAACGAACACTGAAGCTTTCTTT
TRBV29-1,NA,TRBJ2-2,NA,CSALGGTGELFF,TGCAGCGCTCTGGGGGGCACCGGGGAGCTGTTTTTT
TRBV6-5,NA,TRBJ2-7,NA,CASSYSLGASYEQYF,TGTGCCAGCAGTTACTCGCTAGGGGCCTCCTACGAGCAGTACTTC
TRBV6-5,TRBD1,TRBJ1-2,NA,CASSYSSGGQGAGYTF,TGTGCCAGCAGTTACTCGAGTGGCGGACAGGGGGCTGGCTACACCTTC
TRBV3-1,NA,TRBJ1-2,few,CASSHKNYGYTF,TGTGCCAGCAGCCATAAGAACTATGGCTACACCTTC
TRBV4-1,NA,TRBJ1-3,NA,CASSQGWGSGNTIYF,TGCGCCAGCAGCCAAGGATGGGGGTCTGGAAACACCATATATTTT
TRBV12-3/TRBV12-4,NA,TRBJ1-4,NA,CAISGPINEKLFF,TGTGCCATCTCCGGGCCGATTAATGAAAAACTGTTTTTT
TRBV7-9,NA,TRBJ2-2,NA,CASIRTTPRRTGELFF,TGTGCCAGCATCAGGACTACCCCGCGTCGGACCGGGGAGCTGTTTTTT
TRBV6-6,TRBD2,TRBJ2-1,few,CASRLGGGGYNEQFF,TGTGCCAGCAGACTTGGCGGGGGAGGCTACAATGAGCAGTTCTTC
TRBV7-2,TRBD2,TRBJ2-1,few,CASSLERGRGYNEQFF,TGTGCCAGCAGCTTAGAGCGTGGGAGGGGTTACAATGAGCAGTTCTTC
TRBV20-1,TRBD2,TRBJ2-7,few,CSALGTSGRGKREQYF,TGCAGTGCTCTCGGGACTAGCGGGAGGGGGAAGCGAGAGCAGTACTTC
TRBV7-8,TRBD1,TRBJ1-5,many,CASSLGTGDNQPQHF,TGTGCCAGCAGCTTAGGGACAGGGGACAATCAGCCCCAGCATTTT
TRBV24-1,NA,TRBJ1-2,few,CATSDRQVFDGYTF,TGTGCCACCAGTGATCGACAGGTTTTCGATGGCTACACCTTC
TRBV5-6,TRBD2,TRBJ2-5,NA,CASSSGPGGGETQYF,TGTGCCAGCAGCTCCGGTCCGGGCGGGGGTGAGACCCAGTACTTC
TRBV7-8,NA,TRBJ2-7,NA,CASSLVPQGAYEQYF,TGTGCCAGCAGCTTAGTTCCGCAGGGCGCCTACGAGCAGTACTTC